This T cell receptor (beta chain) was captured in a study of T cell responses to AZD1222 COVID-19 vaccine. Study information: Analyses pooled second doses at about 4 or about 12 weeks. Study-wide results and limits: Baseline testing showed seropositivity in only a handful of AZD1222 recipients. The donors showed a predominance of white British ancestry and of females, with possible underestimation of clonal diversity.

As for this clone: As yet, its antigen is unknown.

Here immunoSEQ multiplex PCR was the method, and the copy in TCRdb shows in-frame clones only, minus some. The repertoire consists of 150,000 or so clones, with roughly nine tenths occurring once and the leading ten covering approximately 1.5%. CDR1 MNHEY and CDR2 SVGEGT come from the germline V gene. Trimming shortened V by 5 bases and J by 0 bases, and 11 bases separated the two germline ends. There are 15 residues in the CDR3. The V gene is TRBV6-2 or TRBV6-3, the J gene TRBJ2-4; D not resolved. This sample comprised peripheral blood, obtained on day 0 of AZD1222 vaccination. The receptor was derived from an adult in good health. This CDR3 reads CASSTQNLAKNIQYF. In DNA, the CDR3 is TGTGCCAGCAGTACCCAAAACTTAGCCAAAAACATTCAGTACTTC.